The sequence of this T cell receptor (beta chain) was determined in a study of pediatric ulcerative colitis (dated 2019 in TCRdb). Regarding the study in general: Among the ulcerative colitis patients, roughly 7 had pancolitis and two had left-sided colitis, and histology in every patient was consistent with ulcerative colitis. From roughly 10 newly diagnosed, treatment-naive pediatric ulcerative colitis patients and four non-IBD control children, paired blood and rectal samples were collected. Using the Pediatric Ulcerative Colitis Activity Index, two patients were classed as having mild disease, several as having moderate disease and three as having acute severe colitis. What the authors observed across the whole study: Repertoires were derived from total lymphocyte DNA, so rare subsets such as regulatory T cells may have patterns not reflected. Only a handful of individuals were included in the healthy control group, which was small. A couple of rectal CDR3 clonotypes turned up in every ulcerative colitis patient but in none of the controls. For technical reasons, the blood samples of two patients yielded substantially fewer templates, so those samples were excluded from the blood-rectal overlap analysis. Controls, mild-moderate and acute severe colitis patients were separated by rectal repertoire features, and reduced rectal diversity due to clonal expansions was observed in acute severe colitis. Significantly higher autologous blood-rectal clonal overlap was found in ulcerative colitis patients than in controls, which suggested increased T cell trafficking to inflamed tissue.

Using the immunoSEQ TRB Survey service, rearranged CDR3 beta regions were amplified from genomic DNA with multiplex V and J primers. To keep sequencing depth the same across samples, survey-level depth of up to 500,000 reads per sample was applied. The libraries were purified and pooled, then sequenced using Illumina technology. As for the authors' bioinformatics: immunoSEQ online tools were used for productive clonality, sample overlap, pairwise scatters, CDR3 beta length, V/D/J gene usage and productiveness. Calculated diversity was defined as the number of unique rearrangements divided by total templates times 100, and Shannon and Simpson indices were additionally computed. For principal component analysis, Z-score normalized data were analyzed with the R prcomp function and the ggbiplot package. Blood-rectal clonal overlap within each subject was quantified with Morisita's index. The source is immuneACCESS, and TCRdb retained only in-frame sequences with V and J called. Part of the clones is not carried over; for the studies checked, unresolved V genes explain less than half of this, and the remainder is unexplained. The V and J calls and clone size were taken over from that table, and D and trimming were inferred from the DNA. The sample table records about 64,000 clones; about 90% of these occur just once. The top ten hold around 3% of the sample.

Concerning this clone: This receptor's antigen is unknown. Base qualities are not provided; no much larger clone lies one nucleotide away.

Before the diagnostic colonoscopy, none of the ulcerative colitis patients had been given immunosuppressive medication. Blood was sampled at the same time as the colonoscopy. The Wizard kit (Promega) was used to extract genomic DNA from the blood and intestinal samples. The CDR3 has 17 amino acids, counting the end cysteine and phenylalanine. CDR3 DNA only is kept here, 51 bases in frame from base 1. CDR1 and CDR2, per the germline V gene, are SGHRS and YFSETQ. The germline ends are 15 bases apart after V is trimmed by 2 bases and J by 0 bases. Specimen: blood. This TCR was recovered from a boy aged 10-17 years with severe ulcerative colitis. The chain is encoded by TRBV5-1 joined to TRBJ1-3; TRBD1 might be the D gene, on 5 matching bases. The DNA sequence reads TGCGCCAGCAGCTTAATAGGGGCCGACCTCTCTGGAAACACCATATATTTT. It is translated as CASSLIGADLSGNTIYF.